The rows below give T cell receptor beta chains drawn from one sample of a study of blood T cell repertoires in COVID-19. This table comes from immunoSEQ multiplex PCR, and its TCRdb copy is limited to in-frame clones, with some not included. The data hold 170,000 or so clones, with roughly four fifths observed a single time. Sequenced sample: peripheral blood. These receptor sequences come from a woman aged 70-85 years with COVID-19, enrolled during active disease. CDR3s include the opening cysteine and the closing phenylalanine or tryptophan. Fields, in order: J gene, clone size, V gene, CDR3 length, D gene, CDR3 protein, CDR3 DNA. A D gene is named only where the DNA matches it firmly. Where a row states a size, it is once, few, many or the class of an expanded clone; other rows omit it.

TRBJ2-2	-	TRBV7-8	15	TRBD1	CASHQQGAHTGELFF	TGTGCCAGCCACCAACAGGGGGCGCACACCGGGGAGCTGTTTTTT
TRBJ1-1	once	TRBV19	13	-	CASKRSRGTEAFF	TGTGCCAGCAAGAGAAGCAGGGGCACTGAAGCTTTCTTT
TRBJ2-3	-	TRBV20-1	11	-	CSASSTDTQYF	TGCAGTGCCTCGTCCACAGATACGCAGTATTTT
TRBJ2-1	-	TRBV6-5	14	-	CASSYVQGLHEQFF	TGTGCCAGCAGTTACGTGCAGGGTTTACATGAGCAGTTCTTC
TRBJ1-1	-	TRBV4-1	15	TRBD1	CASSQGRGRWTEAFF	TGCGCCAGCAGCCAAGGCAGGGGGCGATGGACTGAAGCTTTCTTT
TRBJ1-1	-	TRBV19	15	-	CASSISQGRVGEAFF	TGTGCCAGTAGTATATCGCAGGGGAGGGTTGGTGAAGCTTTCTTT
TRBJ2-1	-	TRBV5-1	14	TRBD1	CASSLAPGGNEQFF	TGCGCCAGCAGCTTGGCCCCAGGGGGCAATGAGCAGTTCTTC
TRBJ2-7	-	TRBV28	13	-	CASSFGGVYEQYF	TGTGCCAGCAGTTTCGGCGGAGTCTACGAGCAGTACTTC
TRBJ2-7	-	TRBV5-1	14	TRBD2	CASSPEAGPYEQYF	TGCGCCAGCAGCCCCGAAGCGGGGCCCTACGAGCAGTACTTC
TRBJ2-3	-	TRBV7-3	15	-	CASSLRPGGTDTQYF	TGTGCCAGCAGCTTACGCCCAGGGGGCACAGATACGCAGTATTTT
TRBJ2-7	-	TRBV6-5	15	-	CASRFGDTTLREQYF	TGTGCCAGCAGGTTCGGGGACACCACCCTCCGCGAGCAGTACTTC
TRBJ2-3	once	TRBV25-1	15	TRBD2	CASSEGLAGGYTQYF	TGTGCCAGCAGTGAGGGACTAGCGGGAGGTTATACGCAGTATTTT
TRBJ2-1	-	TRBV19	13	TRBD1	CASTHTGGHEQFF	TGTGCCAGTACCCACACAGGGGGCCATGAGCAGTTCTTC
TRBJ2-3	-	TRBV11-3	16	-	CASSFSGGLNTDTQYF	TGTGCCAGCAGCTTTTCGGGTGGACTAAACACAGATACGCAGTATTTT
TRBJ2-1	once	TRBV30	14	-	CAWSLAAVYNEQFF	TGTGCCTGGAGTTTGGCAGCGGTCTACAATGAGCAGTTCTTC
TRBJ1-1	-	TRBV13	14	-	CASSFGGRVTEAFF	TGTGCCAGCAGCTTCGGGGGGCGGGTCACTGAAGCTTTCTTT
TRBJ2-6	-	TRBV5-5	14	-	CASSFRSGANVLTF	TGTGCCAGCAGCTTCCGCTCTGGGGCCAACGTCCTGACTTTC
TRBJ2-3	-	TRBV7-2	13	TRBD2	CASSPGLVNTQYF	TGTGCCAGCAGCCCGGGACTAGTCAATACGCAGTATTTT